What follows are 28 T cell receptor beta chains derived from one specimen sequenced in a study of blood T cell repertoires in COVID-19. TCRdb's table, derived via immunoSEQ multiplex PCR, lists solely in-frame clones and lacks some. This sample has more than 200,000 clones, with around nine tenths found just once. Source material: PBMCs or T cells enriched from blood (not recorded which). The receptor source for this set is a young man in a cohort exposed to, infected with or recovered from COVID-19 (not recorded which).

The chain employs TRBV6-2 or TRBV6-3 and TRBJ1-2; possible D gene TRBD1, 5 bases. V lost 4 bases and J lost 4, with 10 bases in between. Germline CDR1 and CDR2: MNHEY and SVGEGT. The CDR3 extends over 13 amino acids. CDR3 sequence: CASSFDRSYGYTF. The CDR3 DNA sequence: TGTGCCAGCAGTTTCGACAGAAGCTATGGCTACACCTTC.

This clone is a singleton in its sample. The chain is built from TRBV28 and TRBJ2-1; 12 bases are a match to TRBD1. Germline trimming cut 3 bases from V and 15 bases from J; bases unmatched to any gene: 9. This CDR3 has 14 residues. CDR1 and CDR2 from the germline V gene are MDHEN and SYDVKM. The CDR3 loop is CASSLPGQGAQPFF. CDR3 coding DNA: TGTGCCAGCAGTTTGCCGGGACAGGGGGCGCAGCCGTTCTTC.

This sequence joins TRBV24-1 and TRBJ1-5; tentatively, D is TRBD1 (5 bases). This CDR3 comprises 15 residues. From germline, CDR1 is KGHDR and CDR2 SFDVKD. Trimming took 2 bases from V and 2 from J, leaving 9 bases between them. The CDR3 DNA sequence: TGTGCCACCAGTGATTCAGGGTTTGGCAATCAGCCCCAGCATTTT. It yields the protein CATSDSGFGNQPQHF.

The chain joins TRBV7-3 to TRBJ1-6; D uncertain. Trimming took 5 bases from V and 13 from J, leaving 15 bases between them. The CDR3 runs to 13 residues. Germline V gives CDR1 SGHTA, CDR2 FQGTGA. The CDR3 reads CASSLSRTRPLHF. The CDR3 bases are TGTGCCAGCAGCCTGAGCAGAACGCGGCCCCTCCACTTT.

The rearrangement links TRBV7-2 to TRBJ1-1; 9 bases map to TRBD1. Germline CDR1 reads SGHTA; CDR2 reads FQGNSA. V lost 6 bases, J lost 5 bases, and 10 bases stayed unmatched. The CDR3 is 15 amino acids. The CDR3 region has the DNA TGTGCCAGCAGATCGGGACAGGGTGACACTACTGAAGCTTTCTTT. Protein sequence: CASRSGQGDTTEAFF. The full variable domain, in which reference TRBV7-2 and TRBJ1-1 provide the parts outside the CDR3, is GAGVSQSPSNKVTEKGKDVELRCDPISGHTALYWYRQSLGQGLEFLIYFQGNSAPDKSGLPSDRFSAERTGGSVSTLTIQRTQQEDSAVYLCASRSGQGDTTEAFFGQGTRLTVV.

The CDR3 DNA reads TGTGCCAGCAGCTTAGGGTCAGCCGGGGGCTACACCTTC. It encodes CASSLGSAGGYTF. The genes are TRBV7-6 and TRBJ1-2; unclear D gene. The V gene's germline CDR1 is SGHVS and CDR2 FNYEAQ. Deletions cut 1 base from V and 8 bases from J, with 11 bases between. This CDR3 has 13 amino acids.

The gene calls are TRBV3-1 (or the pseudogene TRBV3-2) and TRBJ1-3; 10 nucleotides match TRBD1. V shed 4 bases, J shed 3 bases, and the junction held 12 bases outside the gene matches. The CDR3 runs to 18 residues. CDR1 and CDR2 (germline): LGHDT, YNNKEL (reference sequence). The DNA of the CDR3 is TGTGCCAGCAGCCCAGCCGTTCTGGGACAGGGGAGTGGAAACACCATATATTTT. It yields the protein CASSPAVLGQGSGNTIYF.

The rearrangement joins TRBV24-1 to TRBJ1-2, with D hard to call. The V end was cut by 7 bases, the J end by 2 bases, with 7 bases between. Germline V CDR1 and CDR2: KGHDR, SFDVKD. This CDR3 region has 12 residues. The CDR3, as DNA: TGTGCCACCAGCTTCGGGAACTATGGCTACACCTTC. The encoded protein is CATSFGNYGYTF.

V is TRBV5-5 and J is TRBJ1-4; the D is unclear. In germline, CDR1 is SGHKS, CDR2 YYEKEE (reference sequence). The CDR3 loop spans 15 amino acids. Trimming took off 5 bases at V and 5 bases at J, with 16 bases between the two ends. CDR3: CASSFLGWENEKLFF. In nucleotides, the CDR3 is TGTGCCAGCAGTTTCCTAGGGTGGGAGAATGAAAAACTGTTTTTT. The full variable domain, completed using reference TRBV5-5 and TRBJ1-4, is DAGVTQSPTHLIKTRGQQVTLRCSPISGHKSVSWYQQVLGQGPQFIFQYYEKEERGRGNFPDRFSARQFPNYSSELNVNALLLGDSALYLCASSFLGWENEKLFFGSGTQLSVL.

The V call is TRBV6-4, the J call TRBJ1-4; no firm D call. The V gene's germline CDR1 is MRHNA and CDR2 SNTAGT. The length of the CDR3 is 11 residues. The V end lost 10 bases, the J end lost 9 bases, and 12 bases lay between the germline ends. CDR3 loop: CATAGLKKLFF. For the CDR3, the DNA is TGTGCCACCGCCGGTCTGAAAAAACTGTTTTTT.

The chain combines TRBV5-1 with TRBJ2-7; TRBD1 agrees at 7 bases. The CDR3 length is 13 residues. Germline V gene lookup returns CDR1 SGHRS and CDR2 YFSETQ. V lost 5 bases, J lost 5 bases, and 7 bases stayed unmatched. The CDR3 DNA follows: TGCGCCAGCAGTAGCCTCGACAGGGACGAGCAGTACTTC. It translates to CASSSLDRDEQYF.

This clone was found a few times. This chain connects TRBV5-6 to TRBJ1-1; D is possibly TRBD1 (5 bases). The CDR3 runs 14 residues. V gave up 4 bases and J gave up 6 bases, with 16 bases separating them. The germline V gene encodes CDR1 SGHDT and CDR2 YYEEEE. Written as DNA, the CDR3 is TGTGCCAGCAGCCCAGCATGGGGCGAGTCTGAAGCTTTCTTT. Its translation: CASSPAWGESEAFF.

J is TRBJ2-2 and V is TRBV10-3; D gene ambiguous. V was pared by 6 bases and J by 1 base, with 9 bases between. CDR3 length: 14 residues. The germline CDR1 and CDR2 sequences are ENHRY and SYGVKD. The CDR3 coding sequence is TGTGCCATCAGGGGCAGCATGAACACCGGGGAGCTGTTTTTT. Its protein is CAIRGSMNTGELFF.

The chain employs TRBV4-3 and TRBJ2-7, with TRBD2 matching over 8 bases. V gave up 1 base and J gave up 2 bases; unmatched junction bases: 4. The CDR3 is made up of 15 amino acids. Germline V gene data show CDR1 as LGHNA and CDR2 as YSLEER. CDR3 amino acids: CASSQGGLATYEQYF. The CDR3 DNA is TGCGCCAGCAGCCAAGGAGGACTAGCTACCTACGAGCAGTACTTC.

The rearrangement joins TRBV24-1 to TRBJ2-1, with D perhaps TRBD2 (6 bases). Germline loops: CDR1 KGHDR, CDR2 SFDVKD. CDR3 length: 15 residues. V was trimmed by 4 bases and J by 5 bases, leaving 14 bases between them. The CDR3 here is CATSERRGVDNEQFF. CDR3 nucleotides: TGTGCCACCAGTGAACGGCGGGGCGTTGACAATGAGCAGTTCTTC.

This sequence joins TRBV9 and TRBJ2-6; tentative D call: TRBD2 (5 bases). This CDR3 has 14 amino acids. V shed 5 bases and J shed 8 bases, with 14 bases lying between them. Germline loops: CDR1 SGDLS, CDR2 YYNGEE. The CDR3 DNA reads TGTGCCAGCAGGGGAGAGGGAAAGTCCAACGTCCTGACTTTC. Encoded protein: CASRGEGKSNVLTF.

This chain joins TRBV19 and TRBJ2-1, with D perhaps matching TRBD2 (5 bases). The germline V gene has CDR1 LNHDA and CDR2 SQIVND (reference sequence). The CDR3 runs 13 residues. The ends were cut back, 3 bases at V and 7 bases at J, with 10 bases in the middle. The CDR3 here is CASSISSQNEQFF. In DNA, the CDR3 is TGTGCCAGTAGTATCTCTAGCCAAAATGAGCAGTTCTTC. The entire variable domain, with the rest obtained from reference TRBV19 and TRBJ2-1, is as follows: DGGITQSPKYLFRKEGQNVTLSCEQNLNHDAMYWYRQDPGQGLRLIYYSQIVNDFQKGDIAEGYSVSREKKESFPLTVTSAQKNPTAFYLCASSISSQNEQFFGPGTRLTVL.

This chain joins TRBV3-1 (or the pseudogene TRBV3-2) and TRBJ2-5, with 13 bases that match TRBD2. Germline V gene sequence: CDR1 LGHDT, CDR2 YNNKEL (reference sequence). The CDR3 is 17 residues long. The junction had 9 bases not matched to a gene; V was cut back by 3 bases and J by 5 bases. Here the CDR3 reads CASSHLTSGRAWETQYF. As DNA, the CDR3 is TGTGCCAGCAGCCACCTCACTAGCGGGAGGGCCTGGGAGACCCAGTACTTC.

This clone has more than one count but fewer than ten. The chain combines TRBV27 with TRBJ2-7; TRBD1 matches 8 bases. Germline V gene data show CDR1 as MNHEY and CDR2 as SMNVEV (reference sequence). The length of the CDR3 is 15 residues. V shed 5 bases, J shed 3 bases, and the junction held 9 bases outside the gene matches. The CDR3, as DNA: TGTGCCAGCAGTAACCGACAGGGGTCCAGCTACGAGCAGTACTTC. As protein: CASSNRQGSSYEQYF.

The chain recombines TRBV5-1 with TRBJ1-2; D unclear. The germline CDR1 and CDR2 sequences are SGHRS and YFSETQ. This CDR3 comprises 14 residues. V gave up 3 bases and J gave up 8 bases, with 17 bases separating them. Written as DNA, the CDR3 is TGCGCCAGCAGCTACTCTTGGGGAACGGGGGGCTACACCTTC. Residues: CASSYSWGTGGYTF.

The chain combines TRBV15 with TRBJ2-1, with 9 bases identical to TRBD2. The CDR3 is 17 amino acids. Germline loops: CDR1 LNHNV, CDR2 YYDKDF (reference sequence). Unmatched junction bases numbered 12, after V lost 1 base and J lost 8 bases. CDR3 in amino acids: CATSRVPEAGGRYEQFF. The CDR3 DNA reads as TGTGCCACCAGCAGAGTCCCTGAGGCGGGAGGGAGGTATGAGCAGTTCTTC.

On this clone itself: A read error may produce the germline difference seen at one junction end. Here the CDR3 reads CASSSRDRGGVCEKLFF. CDR3 DNA sequence: TGTGCTAGCAGCTCCCGGGACAGGGGTGGAGTTTGTGAAAAACTGTTTTTT. This chain links TRBV7-7 with TRBJ1-4; 10 nucleotides match TRBD1. This CDR3 spans 17 amino acids. CDR1 is SSHAT, CDR2 FNYEAQ, per germline (reference sequence). The full variable domain, its missing parts supplied by reference TRBV7-7 and TRBJ1-4, is GAGVSQSPRYKVTKRGQDVTLRCDPISSHATLYWYQQALGQGPEFLTYFNYEAQPDKSGLPSDRFSAERPEGSISTLTIQRTEQRDSAMYRCASSSRDRGGVCEKLFFGSGTQLSVL.

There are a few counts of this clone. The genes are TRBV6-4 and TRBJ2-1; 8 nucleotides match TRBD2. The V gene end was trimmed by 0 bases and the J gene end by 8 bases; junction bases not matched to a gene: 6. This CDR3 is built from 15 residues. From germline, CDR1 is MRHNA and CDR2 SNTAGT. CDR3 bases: TGTGCCAGCAGTGACTCGAACGGGGGGGTCCATGAGCAGTTCTTC. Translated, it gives CASSDSNGGVHEQFF.

CDR3 sequence: CATSSGYANEQFF. The CDR3 DNA reads as TGTGCCACCTCAAGCGGGTATGCGAATGAGCAGTTCTTC. The chain joins TRBV28 to TRBJ2-1, with D tentatively TRBD2 (6 bases). The CDR3 extends over 13 amino acids. V was pared by 10 bases and J by 7 bases, with 17 bases between. Per the germline V gene, CDR1 is MDHEN and CDR2 is SYDVKM.

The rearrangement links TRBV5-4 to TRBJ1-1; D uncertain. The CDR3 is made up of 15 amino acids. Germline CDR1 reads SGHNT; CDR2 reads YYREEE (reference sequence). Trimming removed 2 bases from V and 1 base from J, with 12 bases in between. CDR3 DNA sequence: TGTGCCAGCAGCTTTTTTCCTAGAGAGAACACTGAAGCTTTCTTT. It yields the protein CASSFFPRENTEAFF.

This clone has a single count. The CDR3 DNA reads TGTGCCACCAGTGAACCGACAGGGGACCACACAGATACGCAGTATTTT. This sequence encodes CATSEPTGDHTDTQYF. The V gene is TRBV24-1, the J gene TRBJ2-3; 8 bases agree with TRBD1. V was pared by 4 bases and J by 2 bases, with 7 bases of the junction left unmatched. The CDR3 is 16 amino acids. In germline, CDR1 is KGHDR, CDR2 SFDVKD.

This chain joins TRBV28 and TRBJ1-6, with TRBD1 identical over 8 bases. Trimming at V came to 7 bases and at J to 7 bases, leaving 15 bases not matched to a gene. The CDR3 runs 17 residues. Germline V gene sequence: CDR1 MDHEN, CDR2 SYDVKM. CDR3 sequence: CASNTQVRGRENSPLHF. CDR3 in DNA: TGTGCCAGCAACACCCAGGTCAGGGGGCGCGAGAATTCACCCCTCCACTTT. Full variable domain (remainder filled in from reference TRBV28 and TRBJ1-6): DVKVTQSSRYLVKRTGEKVFLECVQDMDHENMFWYRQDPGLGLRLIYFSYDVKMKEKGDIPEGYSVSREKKERFSLILESASTNQTSMYLCASNTQVRGRENSPLHFGNGTRLTVT.

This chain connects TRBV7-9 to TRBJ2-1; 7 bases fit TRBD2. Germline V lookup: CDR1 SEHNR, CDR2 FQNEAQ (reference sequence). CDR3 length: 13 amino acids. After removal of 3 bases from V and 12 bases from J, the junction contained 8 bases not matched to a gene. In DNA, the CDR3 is TGTGCCAGCAGCTTGGGACTATGGAGTGGGCAGTTCTTC. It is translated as CASSLGLWSGQFF.